The source of this T cell receptor (beta chain) is a study of T cells in Graves' hyperthyroidism and ophthalmopathy. Study outcomes and limitations: For ophthalmopathy, model prediction preceded onset by a median 6.5 months. The blood repertoire included most of the expanded thyroid clonotypes above 0.001. The authors' 13 V-J model separated ophthalmopathy from stable hyperthyroidism.

It was RNA transcripts that yielded the amplified TCR beta CDR3 regions. HTBI primers were employed in a first-round RT-PCR of the TCR CDR3. A single record per CDR3 protein comes from TCRdb applying MiXCR to the multiplex PCR reads. The sample contains more than 450,000 distinct CDR3 sequences, around 13% of which appear only once. Diagnoses used clinical symptoms, serum thyroxine and TRAb, thyroid ultrasound and orbital computed tomography. This clonotype was detected many times. What it recognizes is unknown. The material sequenced was blood. This sequence originates from a woman in her 40s with Graves' hyperthyroidism.

The CDR3 loop is CAWSVDLALYNEQFF. CDR3 in DNA: TGTGCCTGGAGTGTAGATCTAGCGTTGTACAATGAGCAGTTCTTC. The chain couples TRBV30 to TRBJ2-1, with D maybe TRBD2 (6 bases). V was cut by 0 bases and J by 4 bases, with 13 bases left in between. CDR3 size: 15 residues. CDR1 GTSNPN and CDR2 SVGIG come from the germline V gene (reference sequence).